These 14 T cell receptor beta chains were sequenced from one sample in a study of blood T cell repertoires in COVID-19. Sequencing was performed with immunoSEQ multiplex PCR; in TCRdb, only in-frame clones are kept and a portion is missing. The repertoire holds some 200,000 clones, with 85% to 90% as singletons. The specimen sequenced was peripheral blood. These receptor sequences come from a man older than 75 with acute or convalescent COVID-19.

The chain employs TRBV10-3 and TRBJ2-1, with 14 nucleotides matching TRBD2. Germline values: CDR1 ENHRY, CDR2 SYGVKD. The junction had 11 bases not matched to a gene; V was cut back by 3 bases and J by 7 bases. The CDR3 is 18 amino acids. The CDR3 nucleotides are TGTGCCATCAGTGAAAGGGGTCTTGGGACTAGCGGGAGTAATGAGCAGTTCTTC. Amino acid sequence: CAISERGLGTSGSNEQFF.

V usage is TRBV11-3 and J usage is TRBJ1-1; D is perhaps TRBD1 (6 bases). This CDR3 region has 15 residues. The germline V and J ends were trimmed by 5 bases and 1 base, with 14 bases remaining between them. Germline values: CDR1 SGHNT, CDR2 YENEEA. The CDR3 DNA is TGTGCCAGCAGCGGAGGGGGGGGCCGGAACACTGAAGCTTTCTTT. Protein: CASSGGGGRNTEAFF.

This sequence joins TRBV14 and TRBJ1-1; TRBD1 is a possible D gene (6 bases). V was pared by 2 bases and J by 2 bases, with 12 bases between. The CDR3 is made up of 15 amino acids. Germline CDR1 is SGHDN and CDR2 is FVKESK. The CDR3 DNA follows: TGTGCCAGCAGCCAACAGGACAGCAAAAACACTGAAGCTTTCTTT. It translates to CASSQQDSKNTEAFF.

Here the CDR3 reads CASSFEASGPNNEQFF. CDR3 DNA: TGTGCCAGCAGCTTCGAAGCCAGCGGGCCCAACAATGAGCAGTTCTTC. This rearrangement joins TRBV7-6 to TRBJ2-1; TRBD2 is a possible D gene (6 bases). V was pared by 3 bases and J by 5 bases, with 17 bases between. This CDR3 spans 16 amino acids. In germline, CDR1 is SGHVS, CDR2 FNYEAQ.

V usage is TRBV19 and J usage is TRBJ2-3; the match to TRBD2 covers 7 bases. From germline, CDR1 is LNHDA and CDR2 SQIVND (reference sequence). With 4 bases clipped from V and 0 bases from J, the junction kept 7 bases outside the gene matches. CDR3 length: 16 amino acids. CDR3: CASSKGASGSTDTQYF. The CDR3 coding sequence is TGTGCCAGTAGTAAAGGTGCTAGCGGAAGCACAGATACGCAGTATTTT.

The V call is TRBV7-2, the J call TRBJ2-2; TRBD2 might be the D (6 bases). The CDR3 covers 17 residues. CDR1 is SGHTA and CDR2 is FQGNSA in the germline V gene. The ends were cut back, 2 bases at V and 8 bases at J, with 21 bases in the middle. Written as DNA, the CDR3 is TGTGCCAGCAGCTTAACGGGGGATAACACGCGTTGGGGGGAGCTGTTTTTT. Protein: CASSLTGDNTRWGELFF.

The chain uses TRBV27 and TRBJ2-7; a possible D gene is TRBD2 (6 bases). Germline CDR1 and CDR2: MNHEY and SMNVEV (reference sequence). The CDR3 runs 15 residues. V lost 5 bases and J 3 bases, leaving 17 bases between the germline ends. CDR3 in amino acids: CASSGKGRGIYEQYF. CDR3 bases: TGTGCCAGCAGTGGCAAGGGACGGGGGATCTACGAGCAGTACTTC.

This clone was seen a handful of times. The chain employs TRBV7-9 and TRBJ2-5; D not certain. Trimming pared 5 bases from V and 6 bases from J, leaving 7 bases between. CDR3 length: 11 residues. The germline CDR1 and CDR2 sequences are SEHNR and FQNEAQ (reference sequence). CDR3 sequence (DNA): TGTGCCAGCAGCGCGGCAAAGACCCAGTACTTC. Its translation is CASSAAKTQYF.

This clone showed up just once. CDR3 sequence: CATSTRTSGELFF. In DNA form, the CDR3 reads TGTGCCACCAGCACAAGGACTAGCGGGGAGCTGTTTTTT. The J gene is TRBJ2-2, the V gene TRBV15; 7 bases are shared with TRBD2. Per germline, CDR1 LNHNV and CDR2 YYDKDF (reference sequence). CDR3 length: 13 residues. After removal of 4 bases from V and 7 bases from J, the junction contained 3 bases not matched to a gene.

V gene TRBV6-2 or TRBV6-3 combines with J gene TRBJ2-7; possibly TRBD2 for D (6 bases). The V gene's germline CDR1 is MNHEY and CDR2 SVGEGT. V was shortened by 2 bases and J by 10 bases, with 15 bases between the two germline ends. CDR3 length: 13 residues. The CDR3 DNA reads TGTGCCAGCAGTTACACCCCGGGAGATGGTCAGTACGTC. This encodes CASSYTPGDGQYV.

The chain joins TRBV27 to TRBJ2-2; D unresolved. The length of the CDR3 is 13 residues. Germline lookup yields CDR1 MNHEY and CDR2 SMNVEV (reference sequence). V was trimmed by 5 bases and J by 0 bases, leaving 4 bases between them. In DNA, the CDR3 is TGTGCCAGCAGTCCCACGAACACCGGGGAGCTGTTTTTT. It is translated as CASSPTNTGELFF.

The chain is built from TRBV4-1 and TRBJ1-2, with 8 positions matching TRBD1. The CDR3 contains 17 residues. The V gene's germline CDR1 is MGHRA and CDR2 YSYEKL. Losses at the gene ends were 0 bases for V and 4 bases for J; bases not matched to a gene: 10. CDR3 coding DNA: TGCGCCAGCAGCCAAGATATCCGGACAGGGAAAGGCTATGGCTACACCTTC. This codes for CASSQDIRTGKGYGYTF.

The chain joins TRBV21-1 to TRBJ1-1. TRBV21-1 is tagged as a pseudogene. The CDR3 contains 15 residues. The CDR3 here is CAIPRRVAENTEAFF. The CDR3 bases are TGTGCCATACCCCGGAGGGTGGCAGAGAACACTGAAGCTTTCTTT.

J is TRBJ1-2 and V is TRBV7-2; TRBD1 might be the D (5 bases). CDR1 SGHTA and CDR2 FQGNSA come from the germline V gene. The CDR3 is 15 residues long. V dropped 0 bases and J dropped 4 bases, with 12 bases sitting between them. CDR3 DNA sequence: TGTGCCAGCAGCTTAGCTTTGACAGCACCCTATGGCTACACCTTC. Translating gives CASSLALTAPYGYTF.